The 31 T cell receptor beta chains reported below all come from one sample, sequenced in a study of blood T cell repertoires in COVID-19 (dated by TCRdb to about 2020). The library was built by means of the immunoSEQ multiplex PCR assay. Held by TCRdb, this immuneACCESS table contains in-frame sequences only and omits some clones. Under half of the omission traces to an unresolved V gene where checked; the cause of the rest is unknown. Counted in this sample were approximately 350,000 clones; around nine tenths of them appeared once. Roughly 3.3% of the sample is taken by the ten largest. Material: peripheral blood. The receptor set was obtained from a woman aged 18-29 years who had recovered from COVID-19.

The genes are TRBV28 and TRBJ1-2; tentative D call: TRBD1 (5 bases). V was cut by 2 bases and J by 8 bases, with 15 bases left in between. Germline lookup yields CDR1 MDHEN and CDR2 SYDVKM. The CDR3 totals 14 residues. CDR3 bases: TGTGCCAGCAGTTTAGTTGGGCAGGGAGGCGGCTACACCTTC. Translated, it gives CASSLVGQGGGYTF.

The J gene is TRBJ1-1, the V gene TRBV29-1, with D maybe TRBD1 (6 bases). Trimming removed 7 bases from V and 3 bases from J, with 12 bases in between. Germline V gene data show CDR1 as SQVTM and CDR2 as ANQGSEA. The CDR3 is 12 residues long. CDR3 bases: TGCAGCGGTAAGGGGGGGGACACTGAAGCTTTCTTT. Encoded protein: CSGKGGDTEAFF.

The rearrangement joins TRBV7-9 to TRBJ2-5, with 12 bases aligning to TRBD2. CDR1 is SEHNR, CDR2 FQNEAQ, per germline (reference sequence). J was trimmed by 4 bases and V by 5 bases; bases with no gene match: 5. The CDR3 consists of 15 residues. CDR3 DNA: TGTGCCAGCAGCCCGACTAGCGGGAGAGGAGAGACCCAGTACTTC. It encodes CASSPTSGRGETQYF.

This chain connects TRBV14 to TRBJ2-7; D is undetermined. Germline V gene data show CDR1 as SGHDN and CDR2 as FVKESK. The CDR3 consists of 13 residues. V lost 1 base, J lost 3 bases, and 7 bases lay in between. CDR3 sequence reads: CASSQGAIYEQYV. The CDR3 DNA follows: TGTGCCAGCAGCCAAGGCGCGATCTACGAGCAGTACGTC.

The chain is built from TRBV5-6 and TRBJ2-2, with TRBD1 matching 9 bases. CDR1 SGHDT and CDR2 YYEEEE come from the germline V gene. V shed 4 bases and J 6 bases; nucleotides not matched to a gene: 13. The CDR3 extends over 17 amino acids. The CDR3 sequence: CASSPTLLNRGPGELFF. The CDR3 bases are TGTGCCAGCAGCCCTACACTGCTGAACAGGGGGCCCGGGGAGCTGTTTTTT.

The V gene is TRBV10-3, the J gene TRBJ2-1, with TRBD2 matching 8 bases. The ends lost 10 bases at V and 0 bases at J; junction bases unmatched: 5. The germline CDR1 and CDR2 sequences are ENHRY and SYGVKD. The CDR3 covers 14 residues. DNA for the CDR3: TGTGCCACTGGCAGCGGGAGCTCCTACAATGAGCAGTTCTTC. Its translation is CATGSGSSYNEQFF.

This chain links TRBV19 with TRBJ1-4; D may be TRBD1 (6 bases). Trimming took 0 bases from V and 0 from J, leaving 14 bases between them. Germline CDR1 is LNHDA and CDR2 is SQIVND (reference sequence). This CDR3 has 18 residues. The CDR3 coding sequence is TGTGCCAGTAGTATAGACAAGGTTGCAGGGGCAACTAATGAAAAACTGTTTTTT. As protein: CASSIDKVAGATNEKLFF. Full variable domain (outside the CDR3, taken from reference TRBV19 and TRBJ1-4): DGGITQSPKYLFRKEGQNVTLSCEQNLNHDAMYWYRQDPGQGLRLIYYSQIVNDFQKGDIAEGYSVSREKKESFPLTVTSAQKNPTAFYLCASSIDKVAGATNEKLFFGSGTQLSVL.

This chain uses TRBV5-6 with TRBJ1-5; D possibly corresponds to TRBD1 (5 bases). The V end was cut by 0 bases, the J end by 2 bases, with 9 bases between. CDR3 length equals 15 residues. CDR1 and CDR2 (germline): SGHDT, YYEEEE. The CDR3 coding sequence is TGTGCCAGCAGCTTGGGTGGGGCCGGCAATCAGCCCCAGCATTTT. Translating it yields CASSLGGAGNQPQHF.

The V and J genes are TRBV12-3 or TRBV12-4 and TRBJ1-6; D is unresolved. The CDR3 totals 13 residues. Trimming pared 2 bases from V and 10 bases from J, leaving 9 bases between. The CDR3 DNA reads as TGTGCCAGCAGTTTACGGCTAGGCTCACCCCTCCACTTT. Residues: CASSLRLGSPLHF.

The chain combines TRBV5-6 with TRBJ2-7; 7 bases match TRBD1. V shed 3 bases, J shed 6 bases, and the junction held 9 bases outside the gene matches. CDR3 length: 14 amino acids. Germline CDR1 and CDR2: SGHDT and YYEEEE. The CDR3 DNA sequence: TGTGCCAGCAGCTGGACAGGCCCGTCGGGCGAGCAGTACGTC. It yields the protein CASSWTGPSGEQYV.

The table lists this clone with a count of one. The chain couples TRBV5-1 to TRBJ1-1, with 9 bases fitting TRBD1. After removal of 4 bases from V and 1 base from J, the junction contained 17 bases not matched to a gene. This CDR3 comprises 19 residues. CDR1 is SGHRS, CDR2 YFSETQ, per germline. CDR3 protein: CASSPDGQGRGIGNTEAFF. CDR3 nucleotide sequence: TGCGCCAGCAGCCCGGACGGACAGGGGCGGGGTATAGGGAACACTGAAGCTTTCTTT.

The chain recombines TRBV27 with TRBJ1-2, with 8 positions matching TRBD1. The CDR3 sequence is 16 residues long. Losses at the gene ends were 5 bases for V and 1 base for J; bases not matched to a gene: 9. Germline CDR1 reads MNHEY; CDR2 reads SMNVEV (reference sequence). The CDR3 here is CASSPSGTGFNYGYTF. CDR3 nucleotide sequence: TGTGCCAGCAGTCCGTCCGGGACAGGCTTTAACTATGGCTACACCTTC.

The CDR3 nucleotides read TGTGCCACCAGTGACAATAACAGGGGAGATCCCTACGAGCAGTACGTC. Translating gives CATSDNNRGDPYEQYV. The rearrangement uses TRBV24-1 and TRBJ2-7; 7 positions agree with TRBD1. The J segment lost 2 bases and the V segment lost 4 bases, leaving 10 bases of the junction unmatched. The CDR3 runs 16 residues. From germline, CDR1 is KGHDR and CDR2 SFDVKD.

The gene calls are TRBV18 and TRBJ2-5, with D maybe TRBD1 (6 bases). CDR1 is KGHSH, CDR2 LQKENI, per germline. CDR3 length: 14 residues. V dropped 3 bases and J dropped 5 bases, with 13 bases sitting between them. CDR3 amino acids: CASSPYGQRETQYF. Written as DNA, the CDR3 is TGTGCCAGCTCACCCTACGGACAGAGGGAGACCCAGTACTTC.

This clone was detected once. This chain joins TRBV5-6 and TRBJ1-6, with TRBD1 matching over 7 bases. The CDR3 is 17 residues long. The germline V gene encodes CDR1 SGHDT and CDR2 YYEEEE. V trimming: 4 bases; J trimming: 7 bases; junction bases outside the gene matches: 14. The CDR3 nucleotides read TGTGCCAGCAGCCGACGACAAAACCGGGACAGCAATTCACCCCTCCACTTT. This encodes CASSRRQNRDSNSPLHF. Looking up the rest from reference TRBV5-6 and TRBJ1-6 gives the full variable domain: DAGVTQSPTHLIKTRGQQVTLRCSPKSGHDTVSWYQQALGQGPQFIFQYYEEEERQRGNFPDRFSGHQFPNYSSELNVNALLLGDSALYLCASSRRQNRDSNSPLHFGNGTRLTVT.

In regard to this clone: This sample includes further DNA sequences coding for the same CDR3. The rearrangement uses TRBV7-2 and TRBJ1-2; 9 bases are shared with TRBD1. Germline V CDR1 and CDR2: SGHTA, FQGNSA. V shed 4 bases and J 4 bases; nucleotides not matched to a gene: 1. The CDR3 runs 13 residues. The CDR3 spells CASSSGQGYGYTF. CDR3 nucleotide sequence: TGTGCCAGCAGCTCGGGACAGGGCTATGGCTACACCTTC.

This clone has only a few counts. This chain links TRBV11-3 with TRBJ2-1; TRBD2 matches at 13 bases. With 1 base clipped from V and 8 bases from J, the junction kept 11 bases outside the gene matches. Germline-derived CDR1 and CDR2 are SGHNT and YENEEA. The CDR3 sequence is 18 residues long. CDR3 nucleotides: TGTGCCAGCAGCTTAGTATGGACTAGCGGGAGACCGGGGGATGAGCAGTTCTTC. It yields the protein CASSLVWTSGRPGDEQFF.

The rearrangement links TRBV5-8 to TRBJ2-3; 11 bases agree with TRBD2. V trimming: 4 bases; J trimming: 0 bases; junction bases outside the gene matches: 4. Germline V CDR1 and CDR2: SGHTS, YDEGEE. This CDR3 spans 16 amino acids. Here the CDR3 reads CASSEGLAVSTDTQYF. CDR3 in DNA: TGTGCCAGCAGCGAGGGACTAGCGGTTAGCACAGATACGCAGTATTTT.

The rearrangement uses TRBV27 and TRBJ2-1; 9 nucleotides match TRBD2. CDR1 is MNHEY, CDR2 SMNVEV, per germline (reference sequence). The CDR3 length is 13 residues. V lost 3 bases, J lost 9 bases, and 3 bases stayed unmatched. CDR3: CASSFPAGGEQFF. In DNA form, the CDR3 reads TGTGCCAGCAGTTTTCCAGCGGGAGGTGAGCAGTTCTTC.

CDR3 amino acids: CASSEPPGVAEVFNEKLFF. The CDR3 DNA follows: TGTGCCAGCAGTGAGCCGCCGGGGGTGGCAGAAGTTTTTAATGAAAAACTGTTTTTT. This chain joins TRBV6-1 and TRBJ1-4, with D possibly TRBD1 on 5 matching bases. Trimming stripped 3 bases from V and 4 bases from J, with 24 bases between. This CDR3 has 19 residues. CDR1 is MNHNS, CDR2 SASEGT, per germline.

V and J are TRBV6-5 and TRBJ1-6; a possible D gene is TRBD1 (6 bases). From germline, CDR1 is MNHEY and CDR2 SVGAGI. Deletions cut 6 bases from V and 9 bases from J, with 15 bases between. This CDR3 is 14 amino acids long. Written as DNA, the CDR3 is TGTGCCAGCAGCCTCGGACAGAGGCGTTCACCCCTCCACTTT. This sequence encodes CASSLGQRRSPLHF.

This chain joins TRBV9 and TRBJ1-1; 10 bases are a match to TRBD1. Trimming removed 0 bases from V and 1 base from J; junction bases left unmatched: 3. CDR1 is SGDLS, CDR2 YYNGEE, per germline. The CDR3 has 16 residues. The CDR3 loop reads CASSVGDRGGNTEAFF. In DNA, the CDR3 is TGTGCCAGCAGCGTAGGGGACAGGGGCGGGAACACTGAAGCTTTCTTT.

Only a few counts were recorded for this clone. DNA of the CDR3: TGCGCCAGCAGCCCACAGGGGCGCCAAGAGACCCAGTACTTC. Translated: CASSPQGRQETQYF. This chain uses TRBV5-1 with TRBJ2-5, with 7 bases lining up with TRBD1. Germline V lookup: CDR1 SGHRS, CDR2 YFSETQ. The length of the CDR3 is 14 residues. The V gene end was trimmed by 4 bases and the J gene end by 1 base; junction bases not matched to a gene: 4.

This clone was observed a handful of times. CDR3 nucleotide sequence: TGTGCCAGCAGCTTAGCCCGACAGAACACCGGGGAGCTGTTTTTT. This gives the protein CASSLARQNTGELFF. The rearrangement joins TRBV7-2 to TRBJ2-2; D is undetermined. The V end was cut by 0 bases, the J end by 1 base, with 6 bases between. Looked up from germline, CDR1 is SGHTA and CDR2 is FQGNSA. The CDR3 spans 15 residues.

The chain couples TRBV12-3 or TRBV12-4 to TRBJ2-7; possibly TRBD1 for D (6 bases). The CDR3 runs 12 residues. V was trimmed by 2 bases and J by 6 bases, leaving 8 bases between them. This chain's CDR3 is CASSLQGGEQYV. In nucleotides, the CDR3 is TGTGCCAGCAGTTTACAAGGGGGCGAGCAGTACGTC.

The chain uses TRBV19 and TRBJ1-1; D call uncertain. The V gene's germline CDR1 is LNHDA and CDR2 SQIVND (reference sequence). CDR3 size: 15 residues. V was trimmed by 3 bases and J by 2 bases, leaving 13 bases between them. CDR3 nucleotides: TGTGCCAGTAGTATTGCGCAGGCAGCCAACACTGAAGCTTTCTTT. This gives the protein CASSIAQAANTEAFF.

The chain is built from TRBV29-1 and TRBJ2-1; no clear D gene. V was trimmed by 2 bases and J by 8 bases, leaving 4 bases between them. The CDR3 loop spans 10 amino acids. Per the germline V gene, CDR1 is SQVTM and CDR2 is ANQGSEA. CDR3 bases: TGCAGCGTTGAAAACTATGAGCAGTTCTTC. Its protein product is CSVENYEQFF.

As DNA, the CDR3 is TGTGCCAGCAGCACGGGACAGGGGGCTCGAGAGACCCAGTACTTC. The encoded protein is CASSTGQGARETQYF. V is TRBV11-3 and J is TRBJ2-5; 12 bases are shared with TRBD1. With 5 bases clipped from V and 4 bases from J, the junction kept 5 bases outside the gene matches. The length of the CDR3 is 15 residues. CDR1 SGHNT and CDR2 YENEEA come from the germline V gene.

The J gene is TRBJ2-5, the V gene TRBV6-5, with 7 positions matching TRBD1. There are 14 residues in the CDR3. The germline CDR1 and CDR2 sequences are MNHEY and SVGAGI. V was pared by 6 bases and J by 0 bases, with 4 bases of the junction left unmatched. The CDR3 loop is CASRGTGDQETQYF. The CDR3 DNA reads TGTGCCAGCAGGGGAACAGGGGACCAAGAGACCCAGTACTTC.

This clone occurred a few times. The rearrangement joins TRBV4-3 to TRBJ1-1, with D maybe TRBD1 (6 bases). V dropped 2 bases and J dropped 4 bases, with 14 bases sitting between them. Germline assignment: CDR1 LGHNA and CDR2 YSLEER. This CDR3 spans 15 amino acids. CDR3 protein: CASSQRTVRGTEAFF. The CDR3 coding sequence is TGCGCCAGCAGCCAACGGACGGTCAGGGGCACTGAAGCTTTCTTT.

This CDR3 reads CASRPVGGTEAFF. CDR3 coding DNA: TGTGCCAGCAGACCAGTAGGGGGCACTGAAGCTTTCTTT. J is TRBJ1-1 and V is TRBV28; possibly TRBD1 for D (6 bases). The V end was cut by 6 bases, the J end by 4 bases, with 12 bases between. The V gene's germline CDR1 is MDHEN and CDR2 SYDVKM. The CDR3 spans 13 residues.